This T cell receptor (beta chain) was observed in a study of cytomegalovirus exposure and HLA in healthy donors. The study ran its PCR with 60 Vbeta and 13 Jbeta primers. The protocol was immunoSEQ multiplex PCR, while the TCRdb copy is restricted to in-frame clones and leaves out a portion. The profile shows about 170,000 clones, 60% to 80% of them singletons. The receptor was isolated from a female donor in good health and CMV-seronegative. The sequenced material came from PBMCs.

The CDR3 is CASSLGLAWHEQYF. CDR3 in DNA: TGCGCCAGCAGCTTAGGACTAGCGTGGCACGAGCAGTACTTC. This chain links TRBV5-1 with TRBJ2-5, with 9 bases lining up with TRBD2. The J call is uncertain, as TRBJ2-7 better fits the DNA end. CDR1 SGHRS and CDR2 YFSETQ come from the germline V gene. The CDR3 contains 14 residues.